The clone carrying this T cell receptor (beta chain) was seen a few times. The CDR3 is 14 amino acids. Germline trimming cut 5 bases from V and 4 bases from J; bases unmatched to any gene: 6. Germline CDR1 SGHTA, CDR2 FQGNSA. TCRdb re-derived calls from the RT-PCR reads in MiXCR, one entry per CDR3 protein. The sample shows about 680,000 distinct CDR3 sequences, about 14% of them seen only once. Sequences were obtained from memory CD4+ T cells from blood. This sequence joins TRBV7-2 and TRBJ1-2; 8 nucleotides agree with TRBD1. The sequence was obtained from a female donor in good health, serving as a healthy control. CDR3 bases: TGTGCCAGCAGCGCCCGGACAGGGACCTATGGCTACACCTTC. Translating gives CASSARTGTYGYTF.